These T cell receptor beta chains were read from a single sample in a study of blood T cell repertoires in COVID-19. Produced via immunoSEQ multiplex PCR; TCRdb's table is partial and in-frame only. This sample has around 310,000 clones, with 75% to 95% found just once. Source material: peripheral blood. The receptors originated from a woman younger than 45 with COVID-19, enrolled during active disease. Each CDR3 is given with its conserved first and last residue. Fields, in order: D gene, clone size, V gene, J gene, CDR3 protein, CDR3 DNA. A D gene is named only where the DNA matches it firmly. Clone sizes are given selectively: once, few, many, or a class where the clone is expanded.

D: TRBD1
size: NA
V: TRBV9
J: TRBJ1-3
CDR3: CASSVEGQGRNTIYF
DNA: TGTGCCAGCAGCGTAGAGGGACAGGGGAGAAACACCATATATTTT

D: TRBD1
size: NA
V: TRBV7-3
J: TRBJ2-3
CDR3: CASSFGTGGPDTQYF
DNA: TGTGCCAGCAGCTTTGGGACAGGGGGTCCAGATACGCAGTATTTT

D: NA
size: NA
V: TRBV27
J: TRBJ2-3
CDR3: CASSPQGHFSTDTQYF
DNA: TGTGCCAGCAGTCCCCAGGGACATTTTTCTACAGATACGCAGTATTTT

D: TRBD1
size: NA
V: TRBV27
J: TRBJ2-5
CDR3: CASSLSGGLETQYF
DNA: TGTGCCAGCAGTTTATCAGGGGGCCTGGAGACCCAGTACTTC

D: NA
size: once
V: TRBV7-5
J: TRBJ2-1
CDR3: CVRSVMQRGYNEQFF
DNA: TGTGTCAGAAGCGTAATGCAGCGGGGGTACAATGAGCAGTTCTTC

D: NA
size: NA
V: TRBV29-1
J: TRBJ1-1
CDR3: CSVDLGWVNTEAFF
DNA: TGCAGCGTTGATTTGGGCTGGGTGAACACTGAAGCTTTCTTT

D: TRBD1
size: NA
V: TRBV28
J: TRBJ2-1
CDR3: CASNVVLGGEQFF
DNA: TGTGCCAGCAACGTAGTGTTAGGGGGCGAGCAGTTCTTC

D: NA
size: NA
V: TRBV6-5
J: TRBJ2-5
CDR3: CASRRSSEGTQYF
DNA: TGTGCCAGCAGAAGGTCCTCGGAGGGGACCCAGTACTTC

D: NA
size: NA
V: TRBV15
J: TRBJ2-7
CDR3: CATSRDRGREQYF
DNA: TGTGCCACCAGCAGAGATAGAGGGAGGGAGCAGTACTTC

D: TRBD2
size: NA
V: TRBV9
J: TRBJ2-1
CDR3: CASSVGTSGLNEQFF
DNA: TGTGCCAGCAGCGTAGGGACTAGCGGGTTAAATGAGCAGTTCTTC

D: TRBD1
size: few
V: TRBV20-1
J: TRBJ1-2
CDR3: CSASFGTGGLSYGYTF
DNA: TGCAGTGCTAGTTTCGGGACAGGGGGTCTATCGTATGGCTACACCTTC

D: NA
size: NA
V: TRBV13
J: TRBJ2-7
CDR3: CASSFGQYEQYF
DNA: TGTGCCAGCAGCTTTGGACAGTACGAGCAGTACTTC

D: TRBD2
size: once
V: TRBV7-3
J: TRBJ2-1
CDR3: CASSSGTSGRVPYNEQFF
DNA: TGTGCCAGCAGCTCCGGGACTAGCGGGAGGGTCCCCTACAATGAGCAGTTCTTC

D: NA
size: NA
V: TRBV28
J: TRBJ1-5
CDR3: CASSTGERNQPQHF
DNA: TGTGCCAGCAGTACCGGGGAGCGCAATCAGCCCCAGCATTTT

D: NA
size: once
V: TRBV7-3
J: TRBJ2-5
CDR3: CASSLVPGSGTQYF
DNA: TGTGCCAGCAGCTTAGTCCCGGGGTCGGGGACCCAGTACTTC

D: NA
size: NA
V: TRBV28
J: TRBJ1-5
CDR3: CASSLKWPSNQPQHF
DNA: TGTGCCAGCAGTTTAAAGTGGCCGTCCAATCAGCCCCAGCATTTT

D: NA
size: NA
V: TRBV7-6
J: TRBJ1-1
CDR3: CASSRRLEGDTEAFF
DNA: TGTGCCAGCAGTCGTAGGCTGGAGGGTGACACTGAAGCTTTCTTT

D: NA
size: NA
V: TRBV7-9
J: TRBJ2-5
CDR3: CASSPTRVGETQYF
DNA: TGTGCCAGCAGCCCCACGAGGGTGGGAGAGACCCAGTACTTC

D: TRBD1
size: NA
V: TRBV20-1
J: TRBJ1-2
CDR3: CSADPTGLDTF
DNA: TGCAGTGCTGACCCGACAGGGTTGGACACCTTC

D: NA
size: NA
V: TRBV5-5
J: TRBJ2-7
CDR3: CASSRGSTPSSEQYF
DNA: TGTGCCAGCAGCCGGGGGTCCACCCCCTCATCCGAGCAGTACTTC